These 20 T cell receptor beta chains share one sample of origin, sequenced in a study of cytomegalovirus exposure and HLA in healthy donors (dated by TCRdb to the late 2010s). To prepare the library, the immunoSEQ multiplex PCR assay was applied. A mixture of 60 forward primers for TCR Vbeta segments and 13 reverse primers for TCR Jbeta segments was used in the multiplex PCR. Drawn from immuneACCESS, this table holds only the in-frame rearrangements with V and J called that TCRdb kept. Clones are partly lost; checked studies trace under half to an unresolved V gene and leave the rest unexplained. For this sample the table gives 98,000 or so clones, of which around 10% were detected only once. The ten most abundant clones make up 5.8% of the sample. The sample consisted of PBMCs. The receptors here all came from a man between 35 and 55 years old in good health and CMV-seropositive.

This clone was recorded a few times. The rearrangement links TRBV11-2 to TRBJ2-1, with TRBD2 matching 13 bases. This CDR3 region has 13 residues. Per the germline V gene, CDR1 is SGHAT and CDR2 is FQNNGV. With 7 bases clipped from V and 10 bases from J, the junction kept 4 bases outside the gene matches. The chain's CDR3 is CASIGLAGEEQFF. The CDR3 coding sequence is TGTGCCAGCATCGGACTAGCGGGAGAAGAGCAGTTCTTC.

This clone was seen only a few times. The chain couples TRBV5-1 to TRBJ2-5; D not resolved. V was shortened by 1 base and J by 3 bases, with 7 bases between the two germline ends. Germline V CDR1 and CDR2: SGHRS, YFSETQ. The CDR3 consists of 13 residues. Here the CDR3 reads CASSLFSEETQYF. The CDR3 region has the DNA TGCGCCAGCAGCTTGTTCAGCGAAGAGACCCAGTACTTC.

The chain has TRBV27 and TRBJ2-3; TRBD1 might be the D (5 bases). The CDR3 totals 14 residues. Germline V gene sequence: CDR1 MNHEY, CDR2 SMNVEV (reference sequence). V dropped 3 bases and J dropped 1 base, with 8 bases sitting between them. The CDR3 region is CASSLGRGTDTQYF. The CDR3 bases are TGTGCCAGCAGTTTGGGCAGGGGCACAGATACGCAGTATTTT.

This clone was seen a few times. The CDR3 is CASSGLQTGIHEQYF. The CDR3 nucleotides are TGTGCCAGCAGTGGCCTCCAGACAGGGATACACGAGCAGTACTTC. The chain joins TRBV6-5 to TRBJ2-7, with 7 positions matching TRBD1. Losses at the gene ends were 5 bases for V and 5 bases for J; bases not matched to a gene: 12. The CDR3 loop spans 15 amino acids. CDR1 and CDR2 from the germline V gene are MNHEY and SVGAGI.

This clone occurred a few times. The J gene is TRBJ2-1, the V gene TRBV7-3; possibly TRBD2 for D (5 bases). V gave up 5 bases and J gave up 3 bases, with 11 bases separating them. CDR1 and CDR2 from the germline V gene are SGHTA and FQGTGA. CDR3 length equals 14 residues. CDR3 amino acids: CASSPEGLYNEQFF. In DNA, the CDR3 is TGTGCCAGCAGCCCAGAAGGACTCTACAATGAGCAGTTCTTC.

This rearrangement joins TRBV10-3 to TRBJ1-1, with D tentatively TRBD1 (6 bases). Germline assignment: CDR1 ENHRY and CDR2 SYGVKD. V dropped 11 bases and J dropped 5 bases, with 24 bases sitting between them. This CDR3 has 15 residues. The CDR3 reads CASKSRDTPKTEAFF. The CDR3 nucleotides read TGTGCCTCAAAATCCCGGGACACCCCGAAGACTGAAGCTTTCTTT.

Turning to this clone: The limits of the CDR3 on the DNA are not certain, so only TCRdb's listed CDR3 is given. The genes are TRBV9 and TRBJ2-7; TRBD1 was called by the table and not checked on the DNA. Germline values: CDR1 SGDLS, CDR2 YYNGEE. Termini included, the CDR3 measures 15 amino acids. The CDR3 loop reads CASSVGPGAIYEQHF.

This clone was picked up a small number of times. V usage is TRBV29-1 and J usage is TRBJ2-3; D might be TRBD1 (6 bases). Trimming removed 8 bases at V and 3 bases at J, with 12 bases between. Germline loops: CDR1 SQVTM, CDR2 ANQGSEA. This CDR3 is built from 12 residues. This CDR3 is CSSAGATDTQYF. DNA for the CDR3: TGCAGCTCTGCAGGGGCTACAGATACGCAGTATTTT.

The chain has TRBV2 and TRBJ2-7, with TRBD1 as a possible D gene (5 bases). CDR1 SNHLY and CDR2 FYNNEI come from the germline V gene. This CDR3 spans 10 amino acids. V was clipped by 6 bases and J by 7 bases, with 7 bases between them. CDR3 protein: CASRSGEQYF. The CDR3 bases are TGTGCCAGCAGGTCAGGGGAGCAGTACTTC.

On this clone: The same CDR3 is also encoded by other DNA sequences in this sample. This chain joins TRBV15 and TRBJ2-5; TRBD2 is a possible D gene (6 bases). Germline V CDR1 and CDR2: LNHNV, YYDKDF (reference sequence). Trimming removed 6 bases at V and 2 bases at J, with 10 bases between. The CDR3 totals 13 residues. CDR3 protein: CATRTGLQETQYF. CDR3 nucleotides: TGTGCCACCAGAACGGGACTTCAAGAGACCCAGTACTTC. The full variable domain, with the rest looked up from reference TRBV15 and TRBJ2-5, is DAMVIQNPRYQVTQFGKPVTLSCSQTLNHNVMYWYQQKSSQAPKLLFHYYDKDFNNEADTPDNFQSRRPNTSFCFLDIRSPGLGDTAMYLCATRTGLQETQYFGPGTRLLVL.

The chain links TRBV27 to TRBJ2-7, with a tentative D call TRBD1 (5 bases). This CDR3 has 14 residues. The germline V gene encodes CDR1 MNHEY and CDR2 SMNVEV (reference sequence). V lost 1 base, J lost 1 base, and 8 bases lay in between. The CDR3: CASSLLTDSYEQYF. CDR3 coding DNA: TGTGCCAGCAGTTTATTGACAGATTCCTACGAGCAGTACTTC.

This clone was seen more than once but under ten times. The chain uses TRBV29-1 and TRBJ2-3; 9 nucleotides align to TRBD2. Unmatched junction bases numbered 8, after V lost 3 bases and J lost 1 base. There are 16 residues in the CDR3. Germline V CDR1 and CDR2: SQVTM, ANQGSEA. Written as DNA, the CDR3 is TGCAGCGTTGAGGCCGCTAGCGGGACTCGCACAGATACGCAGTATTTT. Translated: CSVEAASGTRTDTQYF.

The chain is built from TRBV10-3 and TRBJ1-2, with 9 bases aligning to TRBD1. V lost 0 bases, J lost 4 bases, and 6 bases stayed unmatched. Per the germline V gene, CDR1 is ENHRY and CDR2 is SYGVKD. This CDR3 region has 16 residues. The CDR3 coding sequence is TGTGCCATCAGTGAGTCGAAGGGACAGGGACTCTATGGCTACACCTTC. It yields the protein CAISESKGQGLYGYTF.

This clone occurred a few times. V is TRBV28 and J is TRBJ1-5, with 8 bases aligning to TRBD1. The length of the CDR3 is 15 residues. Germline V gene data show CDR1 as MDHEN and CDR2 as SYDVKM. With V trimmed by 6 bases and J by 2 bases, 6 bases remained unmatched. The CDR3 bases are TGTGCCAGCAGACCAACAGGGGGAGGCAATCAGCCCCAGCATTTT. It is translated as CASRPTGGGNQPQHF.

This chain joins TRBV7-8 and TRBJ2-2; D may be TRBD1 (6 bases). Germline V lookup: CDR1 SGHVS, CDR2 FQNEAQ. V lost 4 bases and J 4 bases, leaving 10 bases between the germline ends. CDR3 size: 14 residues. The CDR3 loop is CASSSTGFTGELFF. The CDR3 nucleotides are TGTGCCAGCAGCTCCACAGGGTTCACCGGGGAGCTGTTTTTT.

The V gene is TRBV9, the J gene TRBJ2-7; the D gene is possibly TRBD2 (7 bases). The CDR3 sequence is 13 residues long. Germline CDR1 is SGDLS and CDR2 is YYNGEE. Trimming removed 4 bases from V and 5 bases from J, with 13 bases in between. The CDR3 nucleotides are TGTGCCAGCAGCCCACGGGGGGCGGACGAGCAGTACTTC. Its protein is CASSPRGADEQYF.

This clone was detected only a few times. The V and J genes are TRBV6-1 and TRBJ1-5; D ambiguous. Germline CDR1 and CDR2: MNHNS and SASEGT. Trimming removed 7 bases from V and 2 bases from J, with 12 bases in between. This CDR3 is built from 14 residues. CDR3 protein: CASKPWEGNQPQHF. DNA for the CDR3: TGTGCCAGCAAACCCTGGGAGGGCAATCAGCCCCAGCATTTT.

This chain joins TRBV5-4 and TRBJ1-2, with 8 bases matching TRBD1. The CDR3 has 13 residues. The germline CDR1 and CDR2 sequences are SGHNT and YYREEE (reference sequence). Trimming cost V 1 base and J 6 bases; bases outside gene matches: 2. CDR3 bases: TGTGCCAGCAGCTTGCCGACAGGGGATGGCTACACCTTC. It is translated as CASSLPTGDGYTF.

This clone has a handful of counts. CDR3 bases: TGTGCCAGCAGTTTTACAGGGGGCGCAGAAAGCTATGGCTACACCTTC. Protein: CASSFTGGAESYGYTF. J is TRBJ1-2 and V is TRBV2, with 9 bases lining up with TRBD1. Trimming at V came to 5 bases and at J to 4 bases, leaving 11 bases not matched to a gene. This CDR3 region has 16 residues. The germline V gene encodes CDR1 SNHLY and CDR2 FYNNEI.

In its sample, this clone was seen a few times. V is TRBV5-6 and J is TRBJ2-7, with TRBD2 matching 10 bases. Per the germline V gene, CDR1 is SGHDT and CDR2 is YYEEEE. This CDR3 has 16 amino acids. V trimming: 0 bases; J trimming: 2 bases; junction bases outside the gene matches: 5. In DNA form, the CDR3 reads TGTGCCAGCAGCTTGGTACTAGCGGGACTCACCTACGAGCAGTACTTC. This sequence encodes CASSLVLAGLTYEQYF.